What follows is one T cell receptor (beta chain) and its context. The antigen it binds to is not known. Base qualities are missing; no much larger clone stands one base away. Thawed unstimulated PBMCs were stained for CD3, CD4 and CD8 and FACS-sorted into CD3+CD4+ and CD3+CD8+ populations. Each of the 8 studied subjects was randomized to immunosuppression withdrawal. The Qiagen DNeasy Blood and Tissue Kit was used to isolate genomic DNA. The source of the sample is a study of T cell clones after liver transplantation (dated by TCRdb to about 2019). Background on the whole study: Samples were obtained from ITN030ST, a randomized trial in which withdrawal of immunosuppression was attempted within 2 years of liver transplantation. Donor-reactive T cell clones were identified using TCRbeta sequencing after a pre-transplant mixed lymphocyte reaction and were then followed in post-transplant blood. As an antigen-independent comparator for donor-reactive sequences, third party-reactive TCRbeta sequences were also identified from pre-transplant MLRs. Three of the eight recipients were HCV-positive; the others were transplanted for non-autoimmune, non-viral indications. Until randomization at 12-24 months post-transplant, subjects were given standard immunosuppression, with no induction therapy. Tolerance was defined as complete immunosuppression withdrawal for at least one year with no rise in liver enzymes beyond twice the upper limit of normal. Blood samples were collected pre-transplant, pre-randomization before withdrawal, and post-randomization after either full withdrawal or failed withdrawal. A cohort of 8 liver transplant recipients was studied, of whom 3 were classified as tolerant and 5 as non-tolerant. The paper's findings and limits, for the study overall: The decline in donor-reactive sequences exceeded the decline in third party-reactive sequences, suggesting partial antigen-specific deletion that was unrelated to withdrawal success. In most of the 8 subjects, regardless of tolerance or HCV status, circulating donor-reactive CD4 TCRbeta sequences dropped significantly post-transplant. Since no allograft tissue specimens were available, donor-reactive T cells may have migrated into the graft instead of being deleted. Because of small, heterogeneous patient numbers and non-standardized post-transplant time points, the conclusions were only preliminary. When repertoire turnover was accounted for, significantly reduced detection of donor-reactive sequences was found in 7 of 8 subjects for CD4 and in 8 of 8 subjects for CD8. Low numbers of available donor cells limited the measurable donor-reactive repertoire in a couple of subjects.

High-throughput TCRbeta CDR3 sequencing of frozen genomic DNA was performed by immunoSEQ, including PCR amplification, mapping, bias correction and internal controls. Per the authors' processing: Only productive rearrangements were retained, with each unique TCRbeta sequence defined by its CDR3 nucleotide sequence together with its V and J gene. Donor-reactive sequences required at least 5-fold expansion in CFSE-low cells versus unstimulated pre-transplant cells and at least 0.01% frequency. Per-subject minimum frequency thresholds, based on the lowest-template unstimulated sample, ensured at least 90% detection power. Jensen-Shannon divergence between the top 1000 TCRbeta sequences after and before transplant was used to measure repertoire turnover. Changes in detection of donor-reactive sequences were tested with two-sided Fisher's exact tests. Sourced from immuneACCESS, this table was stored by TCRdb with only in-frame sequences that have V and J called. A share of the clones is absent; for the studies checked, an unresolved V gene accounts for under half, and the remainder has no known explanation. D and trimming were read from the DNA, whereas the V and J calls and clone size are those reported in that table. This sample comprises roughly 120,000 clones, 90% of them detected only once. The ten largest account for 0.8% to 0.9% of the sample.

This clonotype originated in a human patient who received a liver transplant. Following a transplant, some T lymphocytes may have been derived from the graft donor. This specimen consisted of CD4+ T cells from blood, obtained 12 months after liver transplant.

This receptor has the CDR3 CASSPPRGTEDYNEQFF. The DNA reads TGTGCCAGCAGCCCCCCCCGAGGGACTGAAGACTACAATGAGCAGTTCTTC. The chain was built from TRBV9 and TRBJ2-1, with TRBD2 tentatively as D gene (6 bases match). The CDR1 and CDR2 encoded by the germline V gene are SGDLS and YYNGEE. V is pared back by 4 bases and J by 3 bases, with 20 bases lying between the germline termini. From the cysteine through the phenylalanine, the CDR3 covers 17 amino acids. The sequence is cut down to CDR3 DNA, 51 bases in frame from base 1.